These 2 T cell receptor beta chains were all obtained from the same sample, sequenced in a study of blood T cell repertoires in COVID-19. Here immunoSEQ multiplex PCR was the method, and the copy in TCRdb shows in-frame clones only, minus some. The profile covers about 120,000 clones, with around three quarters appearing a single time and 3% to 4.5% taken by the ten largest. The sample comprised peripheral blood. The source is a woman older than 75 with acute or convalescent COVID-19.

In DNA, the CDR3 is TGCGCCAGCAGCTCTACAGGGGGCCTTTCGAACACTGAAGCTTTCTTT. Its protein product is CASSSTGGLSNTEAFF. V and J are TRBV5-1 and TRBJ1-1, with 9 nucleotides matching TRBD1. This CDR3 has 16 residues. Germline assignment: CDR1 SGHRS and CDR2 YFSETQ. The junction had 7 bases not matched to a gene; V was cut back by 3 bases and J by 1 base.

The rearrangement links TRBV28 to TRBJ2-1; D is undetermined. V gave up 5 bases and J gave up 9 bases, with 17 bases separating them. This CDR3 has 14 amino acids. Per germline, CDR1 MDHEN and CDR2 SYDVKM. The CDR3 protein is CASSKSLGLAEQFF. The CDR3 region has the DNA TGTGCCAGCAGTAAAAGTCTAGGCCTTGCTGAGCAGTTCTTC.